The T cell receptor (beta chain) under discussion was sequenced for a study of Ad26.COV2.S vaccination and SARS-CoV-2 variants. Study-wide results and caveats: Vaccine recipients surpassed placebo recipients in spike-specific TCR breadth.

The treatment: around 19 received Ad26.COV2.S at low or high dose, single or two shots; about 5 received placebo; per-sample allocation not given. Specimen acquisition occurred on day 63 following the initial vaccine or placebo injection. The CDR3 has 12 residues. CDR1 and CDR2 (germline): LNHDA, SQIVND (reference sequence). Trimming shortened V by 5 bases and J by 1 base, and 4 bases separated the two germline ends. As to this clone: Its target is not known. The identical CDR3 is also encoded by other nucleotide sequences in the sample.

Generated by immunoSEQ multiplex PCR, the TCRdb table keeps only in-frame clones and is missing some. In the table there are about 460,000 clones, about 88% of which are singletons. This sequence joins TRBV19 and TRBJ2-3; D call uncertain. Material: peripheral blood, obtained in a trial of Ad26.COV2.S vaccine versus placebo. This clonotype originated in a person aged 18-60 years who received the Ad26.COV2.S COVID-19 vaccine or a placebo. The CDR3 spells CASSARTDTQYF. CDR3 nucleotide sequence: TGTGCCAGTAGTGCGCGCACAGATACGCAGTATTTT.